This T cell receptor (beta chain) was recorded in a study of blood T cell repertoires in COVID-19 (dated by TCRdb to 2018 to 2021). For context, the study as a whole: Collaborator samples came from the United States, Italy and Spain and covered acute and convalescent phases of COVID-19. The material from the prospective study consisted of cDNA or gDNA derived from T cells, B-cell-depleted T cells, or PBMCs. Deeply sampled blood TCRbeta repertoires from subjects exposed to, actively infected with, or recovered from COVID-19 were included in the dataset. The repertoires were released in a freely available public database meant as a resource for research on the immune response to SARS-CoV-2. The samples were drawn from two sources: the first 160 participants of the ongoing ImmuneRACE study, and fewer than 1,500 subjects contributed by 6 global collaborators. The sample metadata nearly always contained a de-identified subject ID, COVID-19 status, age in years and sex. Where available, HLA class I and class II types were taken from metadata supplied by the sample provider and were not determined by assay-based typing. What the research found in general, with its limitations: The amount of clinical and demographic metadata varied by source and participant and was provided uncurated.

The immunoSEQ Assay, a bias-controlled multiplex PCR, was used to amplify TCRbeta CDR3 regions from genomic DNA. Under the source paper's analysis protocol: Nucleated cell counts per sample were estimated from amplification of reference gene primers within the assay. To quantify the absolute abundance of each unique TCRbeta CDR3 rearrangement, sequence reads were collapsed and filtered. For each sample, productive Simpson clonality was calculated as the square root of Simpson's diversity index across productive rearrangements. TCRdb mirrors the immuneACCESS table, restricted to in-frame sequences. Some clones are absent from its copies; in checked studies, under half trace to an unresolved V gene, and the reason for the others is unknown. V and J calls plus clone size are reproduced from that table; the DNA served to infer D and trimming. The sample table shows around 300,000 clones, and 80% to 90% are seen once. The biggest ten clones account for 2.5% to 3% of the sample.

Each collaborating institution followed its own protocols to collect whole blood in K2EDTA tubes. For TCRbeta analysis, collaborators shipped samples in one of three forms: frozen whole blood, isolated PBMCs, or DNA extracted from either of those sample types. Worth noting for this clone: Its recognized antigen is unknown. No much larger clonotype is one base removed from it; base qualities were not supplied.

Source material: peripheral blood. The clonotype was recovered from a man aged 30 to 39 with active or convalescent COVID-19.

The CDR3 reads as follows: CASSEAGYRGGEQYF. The nucleotide sequence is TGTGCCAGCAGTGAAGCAGGGTACAGGGGTGGGGAGCAGTACTTC. The rearrangement joined TRBV6-1 to TRBJ2-7; a stretch of 7 junction bases matches TRBD1. The CDR3 numbers 15 residues from cysteine through phenylalanine. Here the CDR3 DNA is all that survives: 45 bases in frame from base 1. CDR1 and CDR2, per the germline V gene, are MNHNS and SASEGT. At the junction V is shortened by 0 bases and J by 7 bases; bases outside the gene matches: 9.